This T cell receptor beta chain emerged from a study of T cells in Graves' hyperthyroidism and ophthalmopathy. Study at large: Staff took peripheral blood when the initial diagnosis was made, before any treatment began.

Patients aged 18 to 65 had newly diagnosed hyperthyroidism that had lasted under 2 months. In making diagnoses, clinical symptoms, serum thyroxine and TRAb, thyroid ultrasound and orbital computed tomography were all used. From 9 to 10 ml of fresh peripheral blood, PBMCs were isolated. The J segment lost 6 bases and the V segment lost 1 base, leaving 15 bases of the junction unmatched. The germline CDR1 and CDR2 sequences are SGHTA and FQGTGA. The CDR3 contains 18 residues. RNA transcripts yielded amplified TCR beta CDR3 regions. Researchers ran a first-round RT-PCR on the TCR CDR3 using the HTBI primer set. TCRdb re-analysed the multiplex PCR reads in MiXCR, keeping a single row per CDR3 protein. The sample shows fewer than 700,000 distinct CDR3 sequences, 15% to 20% of them seen only once.

The sequence was collected from a woman aged 30 to 39 with Graves' hyperthyroidism. Sequencing was done on a sample of blood. This chain links TRBV7-3 with TRBJ2-1; 7 bases are shared with TRBD1. The CDR3 coding sequence is TGTGCCAGCAGCTTAAGAGGTGTCGGGGACAGATTATCCAATGAGCAGTTCTTC. This codes for CASSLRGVGDRLSNEQFF.